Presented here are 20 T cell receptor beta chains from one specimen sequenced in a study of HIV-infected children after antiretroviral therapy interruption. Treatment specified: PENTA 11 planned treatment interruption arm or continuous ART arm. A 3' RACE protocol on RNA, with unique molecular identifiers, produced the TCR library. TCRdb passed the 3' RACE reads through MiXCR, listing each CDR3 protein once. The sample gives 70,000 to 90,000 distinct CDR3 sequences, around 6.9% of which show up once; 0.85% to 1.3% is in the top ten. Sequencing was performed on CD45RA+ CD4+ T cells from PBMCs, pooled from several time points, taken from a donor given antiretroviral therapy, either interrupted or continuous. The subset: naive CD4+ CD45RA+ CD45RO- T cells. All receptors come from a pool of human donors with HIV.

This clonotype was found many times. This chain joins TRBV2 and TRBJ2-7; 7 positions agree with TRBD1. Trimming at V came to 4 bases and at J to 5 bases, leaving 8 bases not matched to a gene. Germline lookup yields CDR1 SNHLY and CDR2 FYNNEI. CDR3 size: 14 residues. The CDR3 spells CASSAPITGDEQYF. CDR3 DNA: TGTGCCAGCAGTGCCCCGATCACAGGGGACGAGCAGTACTTC.

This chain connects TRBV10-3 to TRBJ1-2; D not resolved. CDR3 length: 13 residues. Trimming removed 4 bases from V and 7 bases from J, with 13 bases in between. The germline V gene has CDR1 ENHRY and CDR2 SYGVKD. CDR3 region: CAISAGVGIGYTF. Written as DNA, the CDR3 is TGTGCCATCAGTGCCGGGGTGGGGATTGGCTACACCTTC.

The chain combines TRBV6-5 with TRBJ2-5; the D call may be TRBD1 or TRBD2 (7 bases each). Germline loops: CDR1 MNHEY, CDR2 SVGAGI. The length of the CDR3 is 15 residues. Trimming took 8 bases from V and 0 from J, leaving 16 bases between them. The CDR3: CASLPSGGDQETQYF. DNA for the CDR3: TGTGCCAGCCTACCTTCAGGGGGGGACCAAGAGACCCAGTACTTC.

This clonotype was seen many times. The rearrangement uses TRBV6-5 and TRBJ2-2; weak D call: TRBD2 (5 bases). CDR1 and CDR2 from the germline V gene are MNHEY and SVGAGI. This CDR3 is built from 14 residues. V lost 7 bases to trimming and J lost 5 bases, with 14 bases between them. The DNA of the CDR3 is TGTGCCAGCATGAACCGGGGAAGGACCGGGGAGCTGTTTTTT. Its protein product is CASMNRGRTGELFF.

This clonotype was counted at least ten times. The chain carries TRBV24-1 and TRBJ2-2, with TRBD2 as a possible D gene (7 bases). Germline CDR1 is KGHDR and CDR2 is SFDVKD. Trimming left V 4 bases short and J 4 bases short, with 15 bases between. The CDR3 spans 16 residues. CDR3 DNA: TGTGCCACCAGTGACCACGGGGGGCCAGGCACCGGGGAGCTGTTTTTT. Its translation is CATSDHGGPGTGELFF.

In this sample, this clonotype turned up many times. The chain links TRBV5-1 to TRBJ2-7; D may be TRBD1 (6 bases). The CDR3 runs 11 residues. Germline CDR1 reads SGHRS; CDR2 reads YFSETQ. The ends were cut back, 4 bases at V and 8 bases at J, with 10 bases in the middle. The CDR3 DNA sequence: TGCGCCAGCAGCCCCGGGACAAAGCAGTACTTC. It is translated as CASSPGTKQYF.

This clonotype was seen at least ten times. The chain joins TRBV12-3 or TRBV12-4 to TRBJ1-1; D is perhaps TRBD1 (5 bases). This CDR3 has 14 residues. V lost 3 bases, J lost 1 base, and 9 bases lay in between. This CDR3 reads CASSFRVSNTEAFF. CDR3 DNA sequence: TGTGCCAGCAGTTTCAGGGTGTCGAACACTGAAGCTTTCTTT.

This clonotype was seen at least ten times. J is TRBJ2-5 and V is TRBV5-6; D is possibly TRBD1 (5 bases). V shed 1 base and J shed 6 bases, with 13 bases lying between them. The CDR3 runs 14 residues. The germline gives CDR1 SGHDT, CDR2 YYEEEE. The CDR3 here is CASSLLQAGKTQYF. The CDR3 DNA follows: TGTGCCAGCAGCTTGTTGCAAGCAGGGAAGACCCAGTACTTC.

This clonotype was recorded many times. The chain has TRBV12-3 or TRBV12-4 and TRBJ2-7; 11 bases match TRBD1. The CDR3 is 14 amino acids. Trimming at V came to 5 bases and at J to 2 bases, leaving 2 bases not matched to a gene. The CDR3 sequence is CASSPGQGAYEQYF. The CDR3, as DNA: TGTGCCAGCAGTCCGGGACAGGGGGCCTACGAGCAGTACTTC.

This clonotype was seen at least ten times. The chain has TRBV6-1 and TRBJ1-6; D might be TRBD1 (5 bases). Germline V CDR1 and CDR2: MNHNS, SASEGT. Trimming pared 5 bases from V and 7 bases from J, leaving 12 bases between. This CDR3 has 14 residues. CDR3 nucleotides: TGTGCCAGCAGTTCCGGACGGGACAATTCACCCCTCCACTTT. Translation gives CASSSGRDNSPLHF.

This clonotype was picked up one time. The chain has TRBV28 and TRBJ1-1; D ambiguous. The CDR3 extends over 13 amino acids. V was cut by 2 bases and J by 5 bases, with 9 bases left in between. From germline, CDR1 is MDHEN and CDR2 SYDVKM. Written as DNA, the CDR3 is TGTGCCAGCAGTTTAAGGTTATTAACTGAAGCTTTCTTT. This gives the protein CASSLRLLTEAFF. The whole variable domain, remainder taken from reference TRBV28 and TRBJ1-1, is DVKVTQSSRYLVKRTGEKVFLECVQDMDHENMFWYRQDPGLGLRLIYFSYDVKMKEKGDIPEGYSVSREKKERFSLILESASTNQTSMYLCASSLRLLTEAFFGQGTRLTVV.

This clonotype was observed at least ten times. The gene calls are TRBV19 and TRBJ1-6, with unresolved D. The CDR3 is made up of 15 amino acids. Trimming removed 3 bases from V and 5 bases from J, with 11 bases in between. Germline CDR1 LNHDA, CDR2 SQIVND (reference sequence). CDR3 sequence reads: CASSIRPTDNSPLHF. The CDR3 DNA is TGTGCCAGTAGTATTCGCCCGACGGATAATTCACCCCTCCACTTT.

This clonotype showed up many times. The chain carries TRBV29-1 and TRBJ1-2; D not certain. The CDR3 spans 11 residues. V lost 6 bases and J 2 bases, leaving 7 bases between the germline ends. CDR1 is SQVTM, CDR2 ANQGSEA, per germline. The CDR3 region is CSVSVNYGYTF. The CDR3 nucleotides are TGCAGCGTGTCCGTGAACTATGGCTACACCTTC.

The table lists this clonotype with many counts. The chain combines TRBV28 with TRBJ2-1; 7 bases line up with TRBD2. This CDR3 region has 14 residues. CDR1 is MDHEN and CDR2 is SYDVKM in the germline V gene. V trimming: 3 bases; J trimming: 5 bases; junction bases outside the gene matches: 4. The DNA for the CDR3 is TGTGCCAGCAGTTTTACTAGCGACCACAATGAGCAGTTCTTC. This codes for CASSFTSDHNEQFF.

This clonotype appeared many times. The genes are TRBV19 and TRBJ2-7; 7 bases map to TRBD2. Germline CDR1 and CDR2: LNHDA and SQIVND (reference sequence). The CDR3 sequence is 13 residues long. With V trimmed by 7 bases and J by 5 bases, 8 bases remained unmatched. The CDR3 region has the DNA TGTGCCAGTAATAAGCGGGGAGACGACGAGCAGTACTTC. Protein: CASNKRGDDEQYF.

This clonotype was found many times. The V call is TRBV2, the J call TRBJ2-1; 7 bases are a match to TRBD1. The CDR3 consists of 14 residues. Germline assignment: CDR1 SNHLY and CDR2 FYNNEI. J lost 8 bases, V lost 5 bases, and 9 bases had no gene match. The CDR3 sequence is CASSRQGPLYEQFF. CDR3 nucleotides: TGTGCCAGCAGTAGACAGGGCCCGTTATATGAGCAGTTCTTC.

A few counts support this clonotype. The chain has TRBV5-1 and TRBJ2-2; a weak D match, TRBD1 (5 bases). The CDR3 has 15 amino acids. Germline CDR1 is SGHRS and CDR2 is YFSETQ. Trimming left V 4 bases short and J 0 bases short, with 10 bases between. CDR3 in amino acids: CASSPTAANTGELFF. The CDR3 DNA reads TGCGCCAGCAGCCCGACAGCTGCGAACACCGGGGAGCTGTTTTTT.

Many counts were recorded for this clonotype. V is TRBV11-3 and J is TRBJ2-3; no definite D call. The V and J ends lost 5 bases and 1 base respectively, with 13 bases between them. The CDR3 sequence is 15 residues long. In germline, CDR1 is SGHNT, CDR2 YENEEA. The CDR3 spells CASSPEDGRTDTQYF. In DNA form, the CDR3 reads TGTGCCAGCAGCCCAGAGGACGGCCGCACAGATACGCAGTATTTT.

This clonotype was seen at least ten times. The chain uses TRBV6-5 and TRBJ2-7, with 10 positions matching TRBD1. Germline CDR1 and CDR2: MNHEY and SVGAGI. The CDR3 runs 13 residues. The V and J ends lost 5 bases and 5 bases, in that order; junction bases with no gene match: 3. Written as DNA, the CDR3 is TGTGCCAGCAGTAGGGGACAGGGGAACGAGCAGTACTTC. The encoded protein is CASSRGQGNEQYF.

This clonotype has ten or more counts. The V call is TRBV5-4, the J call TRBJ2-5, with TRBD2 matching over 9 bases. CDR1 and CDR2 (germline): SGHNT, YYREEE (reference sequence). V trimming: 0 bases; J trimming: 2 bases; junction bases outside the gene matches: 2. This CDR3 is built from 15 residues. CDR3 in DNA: TGTGCCAGCAGCTTGGGTCTAGCGGGGCAAGAGACCCAGTACTTC. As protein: CASSLGLAGQETQYF.